This paragraph covers one TCR beta chain sequence. Seattle patient enrollment occurred during active infection, with longitudinal follow-up thereafter. The data originate from a study of blood T cell repertoires in COVID-19. For the study at large: Samples representing acute and convalescent COVID-19 were sourced from the United States, Italy and Spain. T cells, B-cell-depleted T cells, or PBMCs provided the cDNA or gDNA that served as material.

Germline CDR1 SGHTA, CDR2 FQGNSA. The CDR3 loop spans 13 amino acids. V lost 5 bases and J 7 bases, leaving 12 bases between the germline ends. How the authors handled the data: Reference gene primer amplification gave nucleated cell count estimates. Sequenced by immunoSEQ multiplex PCR; TCRdb stores in-frame clones only, minus some. V and J calls and clone size follow that table, whereas D and trimming were derived from the DNA. Of fewer than 200,000 clones in the sample, around 87% were seen once. The clonotype originates from a woman older than 75 with COVID-19, enrolled during active disease. Source material: peripheral blood. The chain links TRBV7-2 to TRBJ1-5; D gene unclear. CDR3 DNA: TGTGCCAGCAGCCGAGGAACTGAACAGCCCCAGCATTTT. It encodes CASSRGTEQPQHF.